Below, 17 T cell receptor beta chains from the same sample are listed, as sequenced in a study of blood T cell repertoires in COVID-19. Sequencing used immunoSEQ multiplex PCR; TCRdb keeps in-frame clones, though not all of them. Of approximately 270,000 clones in the sample, approximately 85% are singletons; the top ten hold approximately 2%. The sequenced material came from PBMCs or T cells enriched from blood (not recorded which). Source of these receptors: a woman aged 45-59 years who had recovered from COVID-19.

The rearrangement uses TRBV3-1 (or the pseudogene TRBV3-2) and TRBJ2-3, with 9 bases aligning to TRBD2. Looked up from germline, CDR1 is LGHDT and CDR2 is YNNKEL (reference sequence). After removal of 5 bases from V and 0 bases from J, the junction contained 9 bases not matched to a gene. This CDR3 is 17 amino acids long. CDR3 loop: CASSKMVLAGSTDTQYF. In DNA form, the CDR3 reads TGTGCCAGCAGCAAAATGGTACTAGCGGGTAGCACAGATACGCAGTATTTT.

The chain is built from TRBV4-1 and TRBJ1-1; D may be TRBD1 (5 bases). The CDR3 sequence is 14 residues long. V lost 0 bases to trimming and J lost 10 bases, with 15 bases between them. Germline V gene data show CDR1 as MGHRA and CDR2 as YSYEKL. Here the CDR3 reads CASSQDLRGLGAFF. The CDR3, as DNA: TGCGCCAGCAGCCAAGATCTTCGGGGGTTGGGAGCTTTCTTT.

This clone appeared a single time. An end of the junction does not agree with germline; a read error may underlie this. The chain combines TRBV7-7 with TRBJ2-7; maybe TRBD2 (5 bases). The CDR3 contains 15 residues. Germline values: CDR1 SSHAT, CDR2 FNYEAQ (reference sequence). The chain's CDR3 is CASSLAEGITYEQYF. DNA for the CDR3: TGTGCTAGCAGCTTAGCTGAGGGCATTACCTACGAGCAGTACTTC.

The chain carries TRBV6-2 or TRBV6-3 and TRBJ2-1; 8 positions agree with TRBD2. The CDR3 is made up of 17 amino acids. In germline, CDR1 is MNHEY, CDR2 SVGEGT. V shed 4 bases, J shed 5 bases, and the junction held 13 bases outside the gene matches. The chain's CDR3 is CASSSLGGGVLNNEQFF. The CDR3 DNA reads TGTGCCAGCAGTTCCCTCGGGGGGGGAGTGTTGAACAATGAGCAGTTCTTC.

The chain couples TRBV5-1 to TRBJ2-2; 15 nucleotides align to TRBD2. CDR3 size: 18 residues. CDR1 is SGHRS and CDR2 is YFSETQ in the germline V gene. Unmatched junction bases numbered 5, after V lost 4 bases and J lost 1 base. The CDR3 nucleotides are TGCGCCAGCAGCCTGGGACTAGCGGGAGGTTGGAACACCGGGGAGCTGTTTTTT. Encoded protein: CASSLGLAGGWNTGELFF.

The CDR3 region has the DNA TGTGCCAGCAGATTCACTAGCGGAAGCTCCTACGAGCAGTACTTC. It yields the protein CASRFTSGSSYEQYF. J is TRBJ2-7 and V is TRBV6-5; TRBD2 matches 8 bases. V was clipped by 6 bases and J by 0 bases; unmatched bases: 7. The germline gives CDR1 MNHEY, CDR2 SVGAGI. The CDR3 totals 15 residues.

The chain has TRBV5-1 and TRBJ2-3; 10 bases are a match to TRBD2. This CDR3 comprises 21 residues. After removal of 3 bases from V and 3 bases from J, the junction contained 22 bases not matched to a gene. In germline, CDR1 is SGHRS, CDR2 YFSETQ. CDR3 amino acids: CASSSRWGRGLADLATDTQYF. The CDR3 DNA is TGCGCCAGCAGCTCCCGTTGGGGTAGAGGACTAGCGGATCTGGCGACAGATACGCAGTATTTT.

The rearrangement links TRBV28 to TRBJ1-4; D unclear. V gave up 5 bases and J gave up 1 base, with 5 bases separating them. The germline gives CDR1 MDHEN, CDR2 SYDVKM. The CDR3 contains 13 residues. As DNA, the CDR3 is TGTGCCAGCAGTCTTTTAACTAATGAAAAACTGTTTTTT. Translating it yields CASSLLTNEKLFF.

The chain links TRBV28 to TRBJ1-2; D may be TRBD1 (6 bases). V dropped 8 bases and J dropped 5 bases, with 18 bases sitting between them. The CDR3 length is 14 residues. Germline lookup yields CDR1 MDHEN and CDR2 SYDVKM. CDR3 sequence (DNA): TGTGCCAGCTCCCTAAGGGGGAGGGTGTATGGCTACACCTTC. Its protein product is CASSLRGRVYGYTF.

The V gene is TRBV5-4, the J gene TRBJ2-7, with D possibly matching TRBD2 (6 bases). Germline CDR1 SGHNT, CDR2 YYREEE (reference sequence). The CDR3 contains 16 residues. Between the trimmed V and J ends, which lost 4 bases and 0 bases, there was a span of 17 bases. The CDR3 is CASSPGGVAASYEQYF. Here the CDR3 DNA reads TGTGCCAGCAGCCCCGGCGGAGTAGCGGCCTCCTACGAGCAGTACTTC.

The CDR3 sequence: CATSLGTGVYYEQYF. The CDR3 bases are TGTGCCACCAGCCTTGGGACGGGGGTTTACTACGAGCAGTACTTC. The chain links TRBV15 to TRBJ2-7; TRBD2 is a possible D gene (6 bases). Germline CDR1 is LNHNV and CDR2 is YYDKDF (reference sequence). The CDR3 runs to 15 residues. Deletions cut 5 bases from V and 3 bases from J, with 17 bases between.

The chain couples TRBV2 to TRBJ1-3; D gene unclear. With 6 bases removed from V and 3 bases from J, the gap between germline ends came to 15 bases. CDR1 is SNHLY and CDR2 is FYNNEI in the germline V gene. This CDR3 contains 15 residues. The CDR3 here is CASSTLRGGGNTIYF. Written as DNA, the CDR3 is TGTGCCAGCAGCACTCTTCGGGGTGGTGGAAACACCATATATTTT. Filled out from reference TRBV2 and TRBJ1-3, the complete variable domain reads EPEVTQTPSHQVTQMGQEVILRCVPISNHLYFYWYRQILGQKVEFLVSFYNNEISEKSEIFDDQFSVERPDGSNFTLKIRSTKLEDSAMYFCASSTLRGGGNTIYFGEGSWLTVV.

This clone occurred once. This rearrangement joins TRBV10-2 to TRBJ2-2; possible D gene TRBD1, 6 bases. Germline V lookup: CDR1 WSHSY, CDR2 SAAADI. The CDR3 runs to 14 residues. Deletions cut 6 bases from V and 1 base from J, with 9 bases between. CDR3: CASRETGNTGELFF. The CDR3 region has the DNA TGCGCCAGCAGGGAGACAGGGAACACCGGGGAGCTGTTTTTT.

The gene calls are TRBV6-5 and TRBJ1-1, with D perhaps TRBD1 (5 bases). There are 14 residues in the CDR3. Germline lookup yields CDR1 MNHEY and CDR2 SVGAGI. The V end was cut by 4 bases, the J end by 0 bases, with 9 bases between. The CDR3 spells CASSFTGLNTEAFF. Written as DNA, the CDR3 is TGTGCCAGCAGTTTTACAGGTTTGAACACTGAAGCTTTCTTT.

This clone was recorded once. The CDR3 region is CASSVYWDRGFGEQYF. DNA for the CDR3: TGTGCCAGCAGCGTATATTGGGACAGGGGCTTCGGCGAGCAGTACTTC. The V gene is TRBV9, the J gene TRBJ2-7; 10 positions agree with TRBD1. Germline V gene data show CDR1 as SGDLS and CDR2 as YYNGEE. CDR3 length equals 16 residues. Trimming cost V 1 base and J 6 bases; bases outside gene matches: 10.

This clone was picked up a small number of times. This sequence joins TRBV9 and TRBJ2-3, with 9 bases fitting TRBD2. J lost 4 bases, V lost 3 bases, and 9 bases had no gene match. Germline CDR1 reads SGDLS; CDR2 reads YYNGEE. The CDR3 consists of 16 residues. Here the CDR3 reads CASSATSGTGADTQYF. DNA of the CDR3: TGTGCCAGCAGCGCGACTAGCGGAACTGGGGCAGATACGCAGTATTTT.

The V gene is TRBV19, the J gene TRBJ1-1, with 7 positions matching TRBD1. The CDR3 sequence is 17 residues long. V shed 3 bases and J 3 bases; nucleotides not matched to a gene: 13. Germline lookup yields CDR1 LNHDA and CDR2 SQIVND (reference sequence). CDR3 residues: CASSIALRTGLDTEAFF. Here the CDR3 DNA reads TGTGCCAGTAGTATTGCCCTCCGGACAGGTTTAGACACTGAAGCTTTCTTT.